This T cell receptor beta chain comes out of a study of glioma-infiltrating T cells after dendritic cell vaccination (TCRdb year 2016). Concerning the study at large: A cohort of approximately 15 glioblastoma patients from Phase I and II dendritic cell vaccination trials was included, of whom 9 were newly diagnosed and 6 had recurrent disease. Three intradermal dendritic cell vaccine injections were administered to patients at biweekly intervals in the arm below the axilla. Patients received autologous tumor lysate-pulsed dendritic cell vaccination between about 2002 and 2013. Survival after dendritic cell vaccination was correlated with TCR sequencing metrics, including TIL content and tumor-blood repertoire overlap. The vaccine consisted of monocyte-derived dendritic cells cultured approximately seven days with IL-4 and GM-CSF, then pulsed overnight with autologous tumor lysate. In glioblastoma patients vaccinated with dendritic cells, deep sequencing of TCR beta CDR3 regions served to measure the amount of tumor-infiltrating lymphocytes and to compare repertoires between tumor and blood.

Patients were selected for having adequate residual fresh-frozen tumor tissue and more than two years of available survival data. An isocitrate dehydrogenase mutation was not carried by any of the glioblastoma patients, although molecular status was otherwise variable. PBMC were collected before vaccination, two weeks after the third vaccination, and at tumor progression if tumor progression occurred. The Qiagen DNeasy Blood extraction Kit was used to extract genomic DNA. Using the immunoSEQ assay, TCRB CDR3 regions were amplified from roughly 2 micrograms of genomic DNA, or from all available DNA when less than that was on hand. The multiplex PCR employed 60 forward primers targeting TCR V beta segments and 13 reverse primers targeting J beta segments. To estimate reads per starting template, synthetic control templates were spiked into each sample at limiting dilution. The Illumina HiSeq System generated sequencing reads of 87 bp. For the original study's pipeline: PCR and sequencing errors were removed by a nearest neighbor algorithm that merged closely related sequences. TCR overlap was defined as the percentage of unique tumor TCR beta sequences that were also found in the peripheral blood of the same patient. TCRdb retrieved this table from immuneACCESS and kept in-frame rearrangements only. Not all clones are present; in checked studies, unresolved V genes account for under half, and no reason is known for the remainder. V, J and clone size were drawn from that table, and D and trimming were deduced from the DNA. Here the sample has approximately 100,000 clones; around 81% occur a single time. Together, the top ten hold less than 15% of the sample.

At the junction V is shortened by 1 base and J by 1 base, with 10 bases in between. The CDR3 measures 14 amino acids from cysteine to phenylalanine. The only DNA kept is the CDR3, 42 bases in frame from the first base. CDR1 and CDR2 (GTSNPN, SVGIG) derive from the germline V gene (reference sequence). On this clone: It has no known antigen specificity. No base quality values were provided; no much bigger clone lies one nucleotide off.

Summary of the overall study and its limitations: The cohort was small and heterogeneous, and full blood and tumor sets were available for few patients, with initial-recurrent tumor pairs available for even fewer patients. Higher estimated pretreatment TIL content predicted longer time to progression and overall survival after dendritic cell vaccination. TCR clonality showed no direct relationship with survival, which suggests that a diverse polyclonal response may matter. The three-group TCR overlap response model was characterized as speculative, and prospective validation of the model was stated to be required.

Source: blood, taken before dendritic cell vaccination. The receptor's source is a human donor with glioblastoma. This chain is built from TRBV30 and TRBJ1-1; the D region possibly corresponds to TRBD1 (5 bases align). The CDR3 protein sequence reads: CAWSALTGNTEAFF. The nucleotide sequence is TGTGCCTGGAGTGCACTAACAGGGAACACTGAAGCTTTCTTT.